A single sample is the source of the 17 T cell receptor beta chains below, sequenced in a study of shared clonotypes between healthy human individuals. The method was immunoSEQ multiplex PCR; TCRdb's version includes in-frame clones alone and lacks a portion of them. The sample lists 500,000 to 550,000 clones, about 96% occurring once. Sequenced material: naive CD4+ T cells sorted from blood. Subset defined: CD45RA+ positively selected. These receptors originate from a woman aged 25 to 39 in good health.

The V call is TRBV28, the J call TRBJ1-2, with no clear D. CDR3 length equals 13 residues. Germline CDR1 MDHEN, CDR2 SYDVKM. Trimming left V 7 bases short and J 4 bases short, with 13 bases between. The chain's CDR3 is CASTVVSSYGYTF. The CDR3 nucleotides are TGTGCCAGCACGGTGGTCAGCTCCTATGGCTACACCTTC.

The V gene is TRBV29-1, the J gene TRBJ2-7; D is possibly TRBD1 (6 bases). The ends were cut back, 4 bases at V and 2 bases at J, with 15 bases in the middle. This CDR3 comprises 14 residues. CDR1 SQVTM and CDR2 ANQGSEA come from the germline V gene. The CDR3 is CSVANGPGAYEQYF. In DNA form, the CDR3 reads TGCAGCGTTGCAAACGGCCCAGGGGCCTACGAGCAGTACTTC.

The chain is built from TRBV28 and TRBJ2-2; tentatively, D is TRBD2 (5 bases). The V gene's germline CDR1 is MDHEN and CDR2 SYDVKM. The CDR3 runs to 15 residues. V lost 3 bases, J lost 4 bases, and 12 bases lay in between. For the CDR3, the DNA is TGTGCCAGCAGTTTGGCTAGCTCGGGCACCGGGGAGCTGTTTTTT. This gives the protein CASSLASSGTGELFF.

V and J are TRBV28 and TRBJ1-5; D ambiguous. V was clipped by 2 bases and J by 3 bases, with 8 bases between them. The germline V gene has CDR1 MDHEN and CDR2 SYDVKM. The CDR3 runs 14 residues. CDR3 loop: CASSLSDTNQPQHF. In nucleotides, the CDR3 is TGTGCCAGCAGTTTAAGTGATACCAATCAGCCCCAGCATTTT.

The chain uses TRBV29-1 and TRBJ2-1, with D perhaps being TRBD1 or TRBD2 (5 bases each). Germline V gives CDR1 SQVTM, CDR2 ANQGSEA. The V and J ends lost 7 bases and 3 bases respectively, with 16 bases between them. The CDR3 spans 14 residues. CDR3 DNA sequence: TGCAGCGCGATATCCGGGACGGTCTACAATGAGCAGTTCTTC. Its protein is CSAISGTVYNEQFF.

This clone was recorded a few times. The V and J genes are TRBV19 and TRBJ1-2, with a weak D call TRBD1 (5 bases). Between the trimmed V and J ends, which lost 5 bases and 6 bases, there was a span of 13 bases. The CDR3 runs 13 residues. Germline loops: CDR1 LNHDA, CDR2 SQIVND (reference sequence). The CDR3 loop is CASSLLQVNGYTF. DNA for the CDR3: TGTGCCAGTAGTCTTCTACAGGTTAATGGCTACACCTTC.

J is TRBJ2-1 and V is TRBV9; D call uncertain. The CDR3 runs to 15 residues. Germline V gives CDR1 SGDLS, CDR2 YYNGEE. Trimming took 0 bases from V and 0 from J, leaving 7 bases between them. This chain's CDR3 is CASSVEWISYNEQFF. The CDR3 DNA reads TGTGCCAGCAGCGTAGAATGGATCTCCTACAATGAGCAGTTCTTC.

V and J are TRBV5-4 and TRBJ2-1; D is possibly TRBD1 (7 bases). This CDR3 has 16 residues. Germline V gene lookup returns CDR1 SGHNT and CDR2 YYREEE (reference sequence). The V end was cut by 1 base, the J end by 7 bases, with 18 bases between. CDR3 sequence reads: CASSLYGRTGGNEQFF. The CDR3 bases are TGTGCCAGCAGCTTGTATGGGAGGACAGGCGGTAATGAGCAGTTCTTC.

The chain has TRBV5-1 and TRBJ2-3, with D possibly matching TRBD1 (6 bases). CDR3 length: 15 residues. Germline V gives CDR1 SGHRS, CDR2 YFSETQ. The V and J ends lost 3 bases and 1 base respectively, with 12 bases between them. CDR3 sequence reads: CASSSQGEGTDTQYF. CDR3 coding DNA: TGCGCCAGCAGCTCACAGGGAGAGGGCACAGATACGCAGTATTTT. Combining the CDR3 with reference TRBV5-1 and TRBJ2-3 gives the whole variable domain KAGVTQTPRYLIKTRGQQVTLSCSPISGHRSVSWYQQTPGQGLQFLFEYFSETQRNKGNFPGRFSGRQFSNSRSEMNVSTLELGDSALYLCASSSQGEGTDTQYFGPGTRLTVL.

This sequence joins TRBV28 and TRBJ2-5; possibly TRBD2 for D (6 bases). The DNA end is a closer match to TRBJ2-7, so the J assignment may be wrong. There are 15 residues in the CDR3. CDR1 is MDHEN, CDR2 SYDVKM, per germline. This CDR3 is CASRGTFLKGYEQYF. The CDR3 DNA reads TGTGCCAGCCGAGGGACTTTCCTGAAGGGGTACGAGCAGTACTTC.

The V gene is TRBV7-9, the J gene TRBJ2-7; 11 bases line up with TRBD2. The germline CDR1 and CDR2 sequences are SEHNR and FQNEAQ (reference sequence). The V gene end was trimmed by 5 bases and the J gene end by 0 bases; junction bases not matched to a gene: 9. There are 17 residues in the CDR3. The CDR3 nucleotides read TGTGCCAGCAGCCTAGTCATCACTAGCGGGAGCTCCTACGAGCAGTACTTC. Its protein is CASSLVITSGSSYEQYF.

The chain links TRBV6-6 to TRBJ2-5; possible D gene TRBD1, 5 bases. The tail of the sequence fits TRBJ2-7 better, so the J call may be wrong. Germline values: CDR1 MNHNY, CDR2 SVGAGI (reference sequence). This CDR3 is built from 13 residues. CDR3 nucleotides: TGTGCCAGCAGTGGCAGGGACTCCTACGAGCAGTACTTC. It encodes CASSGRDSYEQYF.

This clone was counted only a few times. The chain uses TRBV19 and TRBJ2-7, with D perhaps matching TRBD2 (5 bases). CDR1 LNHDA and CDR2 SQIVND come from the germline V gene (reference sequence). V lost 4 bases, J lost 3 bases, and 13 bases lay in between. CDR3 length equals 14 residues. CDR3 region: CASSTLVGGYEQYF. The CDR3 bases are TGTGCCAGTAGTACCTTGGTAGGAGGCTACGAGCAGTACTTC.

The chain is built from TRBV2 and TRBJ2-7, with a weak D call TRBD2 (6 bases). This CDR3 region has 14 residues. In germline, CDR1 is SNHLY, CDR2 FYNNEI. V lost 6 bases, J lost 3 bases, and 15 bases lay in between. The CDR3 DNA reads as TGTGCCAGCAGATTTCAGGGACTCGGCTACGAGCAGTACTTC. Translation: CASRFQGLGYEQYF.

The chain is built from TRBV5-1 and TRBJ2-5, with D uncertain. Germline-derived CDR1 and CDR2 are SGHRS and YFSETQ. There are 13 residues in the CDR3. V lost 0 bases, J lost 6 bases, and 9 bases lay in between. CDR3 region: CASSLVVGQTQYF. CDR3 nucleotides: TGCGCCAGCAGCTTGGTGGTCGGGCAGACCCAGTACTTC.

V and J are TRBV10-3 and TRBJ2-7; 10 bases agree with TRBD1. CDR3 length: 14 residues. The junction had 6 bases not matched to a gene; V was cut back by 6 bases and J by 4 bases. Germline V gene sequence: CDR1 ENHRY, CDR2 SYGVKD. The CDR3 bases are TGTGCCATCAGGTCCGGGACAGGGGAGTACGAGCAGTACTTC. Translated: CAIRSGTGEYEQYF.

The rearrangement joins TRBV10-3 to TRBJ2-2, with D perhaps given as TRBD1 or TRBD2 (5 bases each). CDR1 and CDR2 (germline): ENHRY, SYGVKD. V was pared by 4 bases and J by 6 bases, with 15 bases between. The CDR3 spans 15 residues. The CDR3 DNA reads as TGTGCCATCAGTGGGGGGAGTAACCGGGCCGGGGAGCTGTTTTTT. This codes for CAISGGSNRAGELFF.